What follows is one T cell receptor (beta chain) and its context. With 60 Vbeta and 13 Jbeta primers, the PCR was carried out. The assay was immunoSEQ multiplex PCR, and TCRdb's table has in-frame clones only and misses some. This repertoire includes 200,000 to 250,000 clones. The CDR3 extends over 14 amino acids. Germline CDR1 KGHSH, CDR2 LQKENI. Germline trimming cut 4 bases from V and 7 bases from J; bases unmatched to any gene: 9. This record belongs to a study of cytomegalovirus exposure and HLA in healthy donors. The chain carries TRBV18 and TRBJ2-7; 8 nucleotides align to TRBD1. The clonotype was recovered from a young woman in good health and CMV-seropositive. Material for sequencing was PBMCs. The CDR3 DNA reads TGTGCCAGCTCACAGAGACAGGGGCTTGATGAGCAGTACTTC. Translated, it gives CASSQRQGLDEQYF.